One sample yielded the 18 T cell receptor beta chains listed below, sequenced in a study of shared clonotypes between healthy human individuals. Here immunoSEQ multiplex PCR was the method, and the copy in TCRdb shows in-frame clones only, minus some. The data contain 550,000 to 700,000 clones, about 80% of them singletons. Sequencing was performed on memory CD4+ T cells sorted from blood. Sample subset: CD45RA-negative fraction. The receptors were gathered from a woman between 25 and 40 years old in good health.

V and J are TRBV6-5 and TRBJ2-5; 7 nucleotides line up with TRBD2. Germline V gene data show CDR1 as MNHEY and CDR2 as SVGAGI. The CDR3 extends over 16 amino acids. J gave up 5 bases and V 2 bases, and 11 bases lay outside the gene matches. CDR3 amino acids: CASSYDGGRVGETQYF. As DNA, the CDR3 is TGTGCCAGCAGTTACGACGGGGGGAGGGTCGGGGAGACCCAGTACTTC.

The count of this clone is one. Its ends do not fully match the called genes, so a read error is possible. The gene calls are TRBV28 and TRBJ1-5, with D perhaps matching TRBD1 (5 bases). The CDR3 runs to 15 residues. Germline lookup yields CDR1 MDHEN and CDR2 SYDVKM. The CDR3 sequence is CASSPGDSENRPQHF. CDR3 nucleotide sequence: TGTGCCAGCAGCCCGGGAGACAGCGAGAATCGGCCCCAGCATTTT.

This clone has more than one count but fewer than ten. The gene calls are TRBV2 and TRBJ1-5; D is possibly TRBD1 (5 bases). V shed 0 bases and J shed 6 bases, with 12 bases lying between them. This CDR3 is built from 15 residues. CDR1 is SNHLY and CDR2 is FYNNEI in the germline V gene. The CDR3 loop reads CASSEAIGAGQPQHF. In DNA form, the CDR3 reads TGTGCCAGCAGTGAAGCGATAGGGGCCGGTCAGCCCCAGCATTTT.

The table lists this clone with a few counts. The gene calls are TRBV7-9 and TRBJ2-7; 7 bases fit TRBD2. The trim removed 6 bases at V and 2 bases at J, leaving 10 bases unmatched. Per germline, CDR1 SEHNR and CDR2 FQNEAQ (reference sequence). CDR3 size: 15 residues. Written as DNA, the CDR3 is TGTGCCAGCAGGACGGATCCTAGCGGAACCTACGAGCAGTACTTC. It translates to CASRTDPSGTYEQYF.

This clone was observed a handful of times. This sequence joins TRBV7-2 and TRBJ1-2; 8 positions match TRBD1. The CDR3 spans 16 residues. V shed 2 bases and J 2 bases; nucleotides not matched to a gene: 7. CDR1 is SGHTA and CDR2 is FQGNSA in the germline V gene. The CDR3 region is CASSLTPRGQNYGYTF. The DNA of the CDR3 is TGTGCCAGCAGCTTAACCCCCAGGGGGCAGAACTATGGCTACACCTTC. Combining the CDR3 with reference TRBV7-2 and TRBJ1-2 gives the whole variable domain GAGVSQSPSNKVTEKGKDVELRCDPISGHTALYWYRQSLGQGLEFLIYFQGNSAPDKSGLPSDRFSAERTGGSVSTLTIQRTQQEDSAVYLCASSLTPRGQNYGYTFGSGTRLTVV.

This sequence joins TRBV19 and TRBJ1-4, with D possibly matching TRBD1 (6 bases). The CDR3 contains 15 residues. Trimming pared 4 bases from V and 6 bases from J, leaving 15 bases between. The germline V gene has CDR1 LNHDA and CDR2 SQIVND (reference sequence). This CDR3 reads CASSSNRGRHEKLFF. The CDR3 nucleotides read TGTGCCAGTAGTAGTAACCGGGGGCGCCATGAAAAACTGTTTTTT.

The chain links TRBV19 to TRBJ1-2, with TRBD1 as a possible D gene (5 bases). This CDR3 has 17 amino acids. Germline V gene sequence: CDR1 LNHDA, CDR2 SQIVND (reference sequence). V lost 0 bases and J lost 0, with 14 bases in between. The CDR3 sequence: CASSIEATGGANYGYTF. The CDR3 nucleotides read TGTGCCAGTAGTATAGAGGCAACTGGGGGAGCTAACTATGGCTACACCTTC.

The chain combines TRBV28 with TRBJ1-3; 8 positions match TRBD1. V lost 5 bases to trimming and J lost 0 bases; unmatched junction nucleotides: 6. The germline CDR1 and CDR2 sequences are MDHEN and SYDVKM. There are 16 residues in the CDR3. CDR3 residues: CASSTWTGISGNTIYF. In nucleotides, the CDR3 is TGTGCCAGCAGTACGTGGACAGGGATCTCTGGAAACACCATATATTTT.

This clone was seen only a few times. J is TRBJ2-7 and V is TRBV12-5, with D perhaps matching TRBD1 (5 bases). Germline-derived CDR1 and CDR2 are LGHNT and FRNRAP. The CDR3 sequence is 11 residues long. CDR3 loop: CKWGSYSEQYF. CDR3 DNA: TGTAAGTGGGGCAGCTACTCCGAGCAGTACTTC.

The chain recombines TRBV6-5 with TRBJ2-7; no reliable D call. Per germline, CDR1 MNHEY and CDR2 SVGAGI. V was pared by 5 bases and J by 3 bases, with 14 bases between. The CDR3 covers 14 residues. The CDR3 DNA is TGTGCCAGCAGTCCCGCCACACTCATCTACGAGCAGTACTTC. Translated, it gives CASSPATLIYEQYF.

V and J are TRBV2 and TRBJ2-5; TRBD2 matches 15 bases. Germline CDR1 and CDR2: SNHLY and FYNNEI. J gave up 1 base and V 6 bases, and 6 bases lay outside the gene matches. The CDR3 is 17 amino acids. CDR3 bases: TGTGCCAGCAGCGCCGGACTAGCGGGAGGGTCCCAAGAGACCCAGTACTTC. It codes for CASSAGLAGGSQETQYF.

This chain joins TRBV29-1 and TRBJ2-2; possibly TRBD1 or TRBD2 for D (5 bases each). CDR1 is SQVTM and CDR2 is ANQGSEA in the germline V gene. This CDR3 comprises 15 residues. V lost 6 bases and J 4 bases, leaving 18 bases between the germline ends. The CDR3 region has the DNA TGCAGCGTGGGGGTGGGTCAGGGCGGCACCGGGGAGCTGTTTTTT. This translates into CSVGVGQGGTGELFF.

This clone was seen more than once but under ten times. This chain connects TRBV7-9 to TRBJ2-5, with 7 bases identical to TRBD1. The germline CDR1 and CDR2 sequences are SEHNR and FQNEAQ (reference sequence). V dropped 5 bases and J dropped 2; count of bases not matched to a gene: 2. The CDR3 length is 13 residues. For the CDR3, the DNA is TGTGCCAGCAGCCGGGGACAGCAAGAGACCCAGTACTTC. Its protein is CASSRGQQETQYF.

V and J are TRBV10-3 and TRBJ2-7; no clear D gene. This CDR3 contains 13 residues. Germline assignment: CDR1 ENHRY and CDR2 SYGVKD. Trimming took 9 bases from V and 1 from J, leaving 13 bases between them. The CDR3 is CAIRRTDSYEQYF. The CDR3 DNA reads TGTGCCATTAGGCGGACCGATTCCTACGAGCAGTACTTC.

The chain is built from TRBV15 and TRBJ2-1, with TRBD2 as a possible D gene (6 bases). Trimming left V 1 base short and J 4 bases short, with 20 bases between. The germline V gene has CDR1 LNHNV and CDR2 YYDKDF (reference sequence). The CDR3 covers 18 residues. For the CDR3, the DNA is TGTGCCACCAGCAGAGTGCATTATTTGGGCGGGAATTACAATGAGCAGTTCTTC. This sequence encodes CATSRVHYLGGNYNEQFF.

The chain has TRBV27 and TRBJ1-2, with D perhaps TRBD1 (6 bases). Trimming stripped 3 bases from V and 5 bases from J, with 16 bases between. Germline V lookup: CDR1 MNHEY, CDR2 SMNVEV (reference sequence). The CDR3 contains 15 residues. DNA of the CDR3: TGTGCCAGCAGTTTCAACGGCAGGGGCTTATATGGCTACACCTTC. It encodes CASSFNGRGLYGYTF.

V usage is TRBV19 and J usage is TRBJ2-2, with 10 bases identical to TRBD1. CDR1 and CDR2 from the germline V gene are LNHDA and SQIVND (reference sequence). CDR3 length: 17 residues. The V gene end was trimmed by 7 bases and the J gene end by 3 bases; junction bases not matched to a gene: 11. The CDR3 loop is CASKRDRGPAYTGELFF. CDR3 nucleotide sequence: TGTGCCAGTAAAAGGGACAGGGGCCCTGCTTACACCGGGGAGCTGTTTTTT.

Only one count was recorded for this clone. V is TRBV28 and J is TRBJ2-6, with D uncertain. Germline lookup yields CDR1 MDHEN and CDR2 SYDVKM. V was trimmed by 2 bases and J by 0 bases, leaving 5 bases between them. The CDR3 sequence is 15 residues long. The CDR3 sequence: CASSLRLSGANVLTF. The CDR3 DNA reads TGTGCCAGCAGTTTAAGACTCTCTGGGGCCAACGTCCTGACTTTC.